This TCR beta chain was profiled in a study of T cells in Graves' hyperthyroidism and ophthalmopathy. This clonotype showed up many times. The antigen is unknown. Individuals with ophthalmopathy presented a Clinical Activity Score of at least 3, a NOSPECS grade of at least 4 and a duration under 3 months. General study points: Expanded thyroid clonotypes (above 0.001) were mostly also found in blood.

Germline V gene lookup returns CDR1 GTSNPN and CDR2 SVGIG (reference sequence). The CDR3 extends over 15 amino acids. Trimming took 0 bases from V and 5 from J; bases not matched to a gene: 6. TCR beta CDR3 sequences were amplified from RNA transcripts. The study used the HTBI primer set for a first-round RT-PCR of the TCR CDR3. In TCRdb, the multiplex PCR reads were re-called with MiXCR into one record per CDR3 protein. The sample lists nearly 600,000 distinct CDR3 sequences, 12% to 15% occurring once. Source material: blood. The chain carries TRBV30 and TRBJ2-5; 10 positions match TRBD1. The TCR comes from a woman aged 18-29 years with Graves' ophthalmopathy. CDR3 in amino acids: CAWSVDRGPWETQYF. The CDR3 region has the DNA TGTGCCTGGAGTGTTGACAGGGGGCCGTGGGAGACCCAGTACTTC. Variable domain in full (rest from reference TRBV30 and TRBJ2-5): SQTIHQWPATLVQPVGSPLSLECTVEGTSNPNLYWYRQAAGRGLQLLFYSVGIGQISSEVPQNLSASRPQDRQFILSSKKLLLSDSGFYLCAWSVDRGPWETQYFGPGTRLLVL.